The sequence of this T cell receptor beta chain was determined in a study of persistence of HIV-infected CD4 T cells. Sequencing used immunoSEQ version 4 in survey mode. The table came from immunoSEQ multiplex PCR; TCRdb's copy has only in-frame clones and leaves some out. The sample has approximately 65,000 clones; about 69% are singletons. To note about this clone: Its antigen is not identified.

This CDR3 has 15 amino acids. After removal of 2 bases from V and 9 bases from J, the junction contained 7 bases not matched to a gene. Germline CDR1 reads LGHNT; CDR2 reads FRNRAP. Cells were stimulated with overlapping HIV-1 Gag 15-mer peptides. Sorted nonresponding memory CD4+ T cells were CD40L-negative, CD69-negative, CD45RO-high. The TCR originated in an adult man with HIV who was CMV-seropositive. Material: CD4+ T cells sorted from PBMCs after approximately 19-hour stimulation, obtained from a patient who received antiretroviral therapy. The chain carries TRBV12-5 and TRBJ1-5; the match to TRBD1 covers 10 bases. CDR3 nucleotide sequence: TGTGCTAGTGGTTTGACTGACAGGGGGCATCGGCCCCAGCATTTT. This gives the protein CASGLTDRGHRPQHF. Full variable domain (missing parts from reference TRBV12-5 and TRBJ1-5): DARVTQTPRHKVTEMGQEVTMRCQPILGHNTVFWYRQTMMQGLELLAYFRNRAPLDDSGMPKDRFSAEMPDATLATLKIQPSEPRDSAVYFCASGLTDRGHRPQHFGDGTRLSIL.